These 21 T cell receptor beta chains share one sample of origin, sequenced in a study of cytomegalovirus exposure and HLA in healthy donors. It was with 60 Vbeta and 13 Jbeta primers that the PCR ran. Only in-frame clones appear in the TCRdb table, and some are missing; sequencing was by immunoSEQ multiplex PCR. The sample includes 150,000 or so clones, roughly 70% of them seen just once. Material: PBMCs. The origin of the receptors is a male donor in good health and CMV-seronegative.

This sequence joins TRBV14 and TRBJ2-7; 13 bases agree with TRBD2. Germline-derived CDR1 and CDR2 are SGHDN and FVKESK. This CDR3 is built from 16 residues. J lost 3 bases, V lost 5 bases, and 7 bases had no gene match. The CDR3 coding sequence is TGTGCCAGCAGCTCGCAGACTAGCGGGGGGTTCTACGAGCAGTACTTC. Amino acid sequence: CASSSQTSGGFYEQYF.

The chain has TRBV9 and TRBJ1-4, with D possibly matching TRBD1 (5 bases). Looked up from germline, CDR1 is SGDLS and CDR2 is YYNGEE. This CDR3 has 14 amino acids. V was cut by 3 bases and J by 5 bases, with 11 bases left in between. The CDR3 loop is CASSGDSPNEKLFF. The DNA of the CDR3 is TGTGCCAGCAGCGGTGACAGCCCGAATGAAAAACTGTTTTTT.

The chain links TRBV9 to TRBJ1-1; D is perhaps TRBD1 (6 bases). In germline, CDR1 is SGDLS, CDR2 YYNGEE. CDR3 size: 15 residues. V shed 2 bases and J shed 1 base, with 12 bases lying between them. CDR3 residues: CASSVMTGSNTEAFF. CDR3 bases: TGTGCCAGCAGCGTCATGACAGGATCGAACACTGAAGCTTTCTTT.

In nucleotides, the CDR3 is TGTGCCATCAGTGAGTCGGCTTCAGGGAGGAACACAGATACGCAGTATTTT. It specifies CAISESASGRNTDTQYF. V is TRBV10-3 and J is TRBJ2-3; TRBD2 might be the D (6 bases). The V end was cut by 0 bases, the J end by 2 bases, with 15 bases between. This CDR3 region has 17 residues. Germline V gene sequence: CDR1 ENHRY, CDR2 SYGVKD.

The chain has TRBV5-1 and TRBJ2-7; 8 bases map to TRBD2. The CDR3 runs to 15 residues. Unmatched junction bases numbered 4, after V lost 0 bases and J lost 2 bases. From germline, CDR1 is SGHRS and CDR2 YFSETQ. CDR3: CASSLVAGRTYEQYF. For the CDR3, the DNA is TGCGCCAGCAGCTTGGTAGCGGGGCGAACCTACGAGCAGTACTTC.

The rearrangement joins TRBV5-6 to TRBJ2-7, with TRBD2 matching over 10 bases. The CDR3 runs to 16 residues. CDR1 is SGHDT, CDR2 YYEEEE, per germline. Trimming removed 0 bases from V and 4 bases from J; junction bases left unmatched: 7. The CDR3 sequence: CASSLAFSSGGYEQYF. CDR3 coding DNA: TGTGCCAGCAGCTTGGCCTTCTCTAGCGGGGGTTACGAGCAGTACTTC.

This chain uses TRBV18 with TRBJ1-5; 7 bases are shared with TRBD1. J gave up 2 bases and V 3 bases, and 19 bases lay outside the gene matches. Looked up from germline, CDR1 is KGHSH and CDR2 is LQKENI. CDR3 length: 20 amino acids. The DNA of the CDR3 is TGTGCCAGCTCACCTCTCCAGGGGTTCGGACAGGCAGGGGGCAATCAGCCCCAGCATTTT. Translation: CASSPLQGFGQAGGNQPQHF.

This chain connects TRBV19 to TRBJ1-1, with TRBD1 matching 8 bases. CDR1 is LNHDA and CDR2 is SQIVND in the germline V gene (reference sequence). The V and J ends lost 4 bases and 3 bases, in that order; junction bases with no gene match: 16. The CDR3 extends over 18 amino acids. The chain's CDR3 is CASSTIPGTGGYDTEAFF. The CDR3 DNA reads TGTGCCAGTAGTACAATCCCCGGGACAGGTGGATACGACACTGAAGCTTTCTTT.

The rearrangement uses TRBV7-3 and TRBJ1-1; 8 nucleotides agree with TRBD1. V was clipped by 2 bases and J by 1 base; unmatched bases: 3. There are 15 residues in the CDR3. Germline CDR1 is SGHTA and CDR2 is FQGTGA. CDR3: CASSLLGQANTEAFF. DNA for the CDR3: TGTGCCAGCAGCTTATTGGGACAGGCGAACACTGAAGCTTTCTTT. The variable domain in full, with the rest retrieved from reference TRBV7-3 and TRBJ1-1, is GAGVSQTPSNKVTEKGKYVELRCDPISGHTALYWYRQSLGQGPEFLIYFQGTGAADDSGLPNDRFFAVRPEGSVSTLKIQRTERGDSAVYLCASSLLGQANTEAFFGQGTRLTVV.

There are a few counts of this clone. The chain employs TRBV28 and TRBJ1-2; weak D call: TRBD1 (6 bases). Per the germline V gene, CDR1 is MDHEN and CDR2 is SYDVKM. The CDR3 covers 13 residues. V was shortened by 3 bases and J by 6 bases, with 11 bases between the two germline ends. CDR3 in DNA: TGTGCCAGCAGTTTGGTCAGGGGCCATGGCTACACCTTC. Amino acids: CASSLVRGHGYTF.

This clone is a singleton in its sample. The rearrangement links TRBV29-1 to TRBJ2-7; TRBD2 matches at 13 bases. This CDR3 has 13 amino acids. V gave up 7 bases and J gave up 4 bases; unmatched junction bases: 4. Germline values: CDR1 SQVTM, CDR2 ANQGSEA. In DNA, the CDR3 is TGCAGCGCTGGACTAGCGGGGGCTTACGAGCAGTACTTC. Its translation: CSAGLAGAYEQYF.

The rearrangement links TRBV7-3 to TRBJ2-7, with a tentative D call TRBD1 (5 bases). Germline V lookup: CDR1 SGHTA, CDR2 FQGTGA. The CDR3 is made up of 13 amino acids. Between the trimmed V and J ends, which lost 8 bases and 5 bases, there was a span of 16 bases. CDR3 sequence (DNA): TGTGCCAGCCCCCATAGGGGATCAGACGAGCAGTACTTC. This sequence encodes CASPHRGSDEQYF. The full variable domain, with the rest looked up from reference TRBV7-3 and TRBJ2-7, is GAGVSQTPSNKVTEKGKYVELRCDPISGHTALYWYRQSLGQGPEFLIYFQGTGAADDSGLPNDRFFAVRPEGSVSTLKIQRTERGDSAVYLCASPHRGSDEQYFGPGTRLTVT.

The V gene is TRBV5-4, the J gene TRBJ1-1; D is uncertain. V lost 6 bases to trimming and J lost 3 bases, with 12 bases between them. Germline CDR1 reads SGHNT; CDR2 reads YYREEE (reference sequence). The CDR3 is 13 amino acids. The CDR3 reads CASTSDPYTEAFF. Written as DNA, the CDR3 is TGTGCCAGCACCTCAGATCCCTACACTGAAGCTTTCTTT.

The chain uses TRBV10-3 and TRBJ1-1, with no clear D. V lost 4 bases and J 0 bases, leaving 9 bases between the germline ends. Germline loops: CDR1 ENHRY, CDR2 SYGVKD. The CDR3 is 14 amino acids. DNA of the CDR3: TGTGCCATCAGTGTGGGCAATTTGAACACTGAAGCTTTCTTT. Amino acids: CAISVGNLNTEAFF.

CDR3 residues: CSVVELDGYTF. CDR3 coding DNA: TGCAGCGTAGTGGAGTTGGATGGCTACACCTTC. V usage is TRBV29-1 and J usage is TRBJ1-2; D unclear. The germline V gene has CDR1 SQVTM and CDR2 ANQGSEA. Trimming took off 6 bases at V and 6 bases at J, with 11 bases between the two ends. There are 11 residues in the CDR3.

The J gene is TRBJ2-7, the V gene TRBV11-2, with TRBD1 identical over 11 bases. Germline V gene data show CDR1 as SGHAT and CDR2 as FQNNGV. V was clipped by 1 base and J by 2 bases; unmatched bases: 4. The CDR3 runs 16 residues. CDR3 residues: CASSLVWGQGAYEQYF. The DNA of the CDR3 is TGTGCCAGCAGCTTAGTTTGGGGACAGGGGGCCTACGAGCAGTACTTC.

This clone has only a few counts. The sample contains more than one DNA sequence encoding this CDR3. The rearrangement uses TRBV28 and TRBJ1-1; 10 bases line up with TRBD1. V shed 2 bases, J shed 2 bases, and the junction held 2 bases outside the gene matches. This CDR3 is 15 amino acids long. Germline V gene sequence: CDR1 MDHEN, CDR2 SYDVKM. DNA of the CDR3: TGTGCCAGCAGTTTAGGACAGGGGGGTAACACTGAAGCTTTCTTT. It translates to CASSLGQGGNTEAFF.

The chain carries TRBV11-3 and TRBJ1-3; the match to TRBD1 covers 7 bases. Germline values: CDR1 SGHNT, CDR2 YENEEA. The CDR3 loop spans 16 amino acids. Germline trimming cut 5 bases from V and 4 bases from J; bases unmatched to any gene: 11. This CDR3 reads CASSPGGTGAGNTIYF. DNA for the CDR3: TGTGCCAGCAGCCCTGGCGGAACAGGGGCAGGAAACACCATATATTTT.

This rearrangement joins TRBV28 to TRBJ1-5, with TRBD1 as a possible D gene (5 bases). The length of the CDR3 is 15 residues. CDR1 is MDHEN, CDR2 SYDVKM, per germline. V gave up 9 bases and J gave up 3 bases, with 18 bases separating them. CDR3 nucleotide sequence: TGTGCCAGTCTATTGGGGGGAGGGACCAATCAGCCCCAGCATTTT. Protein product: CASLLGGGTNQPQHF.

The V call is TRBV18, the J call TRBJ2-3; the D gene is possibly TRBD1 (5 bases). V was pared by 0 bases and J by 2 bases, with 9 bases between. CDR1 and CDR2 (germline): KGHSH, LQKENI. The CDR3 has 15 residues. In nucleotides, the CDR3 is TGTGCCAGCTCACCACCGGGGCAACCCACAGATACGCAGTATTTT. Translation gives CASSPPGQPTDTQYF.

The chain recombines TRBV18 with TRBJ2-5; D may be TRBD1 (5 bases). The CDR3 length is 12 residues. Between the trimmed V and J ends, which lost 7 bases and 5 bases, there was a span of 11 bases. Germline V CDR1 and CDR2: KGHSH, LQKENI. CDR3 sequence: CASLAGSETQYF. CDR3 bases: TGTGCCAGCTTAGCAGGGTCCGAGACCCAGTACTTC.